Presented here are 27 T cell receptor beta chains from one specimen sequenced in a study of blood T cell repertoires in COVID-19. The repertoire was sequenced with immunoSEQ multiplex PCR; TCRdb's copy has only in-frame clones and lacks some. The sample holds over 130,000 clones; approximately 79% are singletons and the top ten take 2.5% to 3%. Sequencing was performed on PBMCs or T cells enriched from blood (not recorded which). Source of these receptors: a woman aged 45-65 years who had recovered from COVID-19.

The chain carries TRBV19 and TRBJ1-1; a weak D match, TRBD1 (5 bases). Germline V lookup: CDR1 LNHDA, CDR2 SQIVND (reference sequence). The CDR3 consists of 15 residues. V lost 6 bases to trimming and J lost 1 base, with 15 bases between them. The CDR3 bases are TGTGCCAGTAGCCCCCGGGAGGGGTGGAACACTGAAGCTTTCTTT. Translation gives CASSPREGWNTEAFF.

The chain uses TRBV19 and TRBJ1-6; 7 bases map to TRBD1. Looked up from germline, CDR1 is LNHDA and CDR2 is SQIVND (reference sequence). The CDR3 has 13 amino acids. V lost 8 bases to trimming and J lost 14 bases; unmatched junction nucleotides: 12. This chain's CDR3 is CASRDSGGRTLHF. The CDR3 nucleotides read TGTGCCAGTCGGGACAGCGGAGGAAGGACCCTCCACTTT.

J is TRBJ2-1 and V is TRBV3-1 (or the pseudogene TRBV3-2); TRBD1 agrees at 8 bases. This CDR3 contains 15 residues. Germline V gene lookup returns CDR1 LGHDT and CDR2 YNNKEL (reference sequence). Trimming removed 6 bases from V and 4 bases from J; junction bases left unmatched: 8. CDR3 DNA: TGTGCCAGCAGACTCGGACAGGGTAGATACAATGAGCAGTTCTTC. Amino acids: CASRLGQGRYNEQFF.

This chain uses TRBV11-2 with TRBJ2-5; 9 positions agree with TRBD1. CDR3 length: 19 amino acids. V lost 0 bases, J lost 5 bases, and 16 bases stayed unmatched. Per the germline V gene, CDR1 is SGHAT and CDR2 is FQNNGV. CDR3 bases: TGTGCCAGCAGCTTAGATGTGACAGGGGGGAGGGACCTCTCGGAGACCCAGTACTTC. Residues: CASSLDVTGGRDLSETQYF. The whole variable domain, remainder taken from reference TRBV11-2 and TRBJ2-5, is EAGVAQSPRYKIIEKRQSVAFWCNPISGHATLYWYQQILGQGPKLLIQFQNNGVVDDSQLPKDRFSAERLKGVDSTLKIQPAKLEDSAVYLCASSLDVTGGRDLSETQYFGPGTRLLVL.

This chain uses TRBV27 with TRBJ1-6; 7 bases are a match to TRBD1. Germline assignment: CDR1 MNHEY and CDR2 SMNVEV (reference sequence). The CDR3 runs 15 residues. The V and J ends lost 0 bases and 10 bases, in that order; junction bases with no gene match: 6. CDR3 loop: CASSLSPGGLSPLHF. The CDR3 DNA sequence: TGTGCCAGCAGTTTATCCCCAGGGGGATTATCACCCCTCCACTTT.

Points on this clone: The sample carries other DNA sequences with the same CDR3. The chain couples TRBV3-1 (or the pseudogene TRBV3-2) to TRBJ2-3; D not resolved. Germline V gene lookup returns CDR1 LGHDT and CDR2 YNNKEL (reference sequence). V lost 4 bases and J lost 5, with 7 bases in between. The length of the CDR3 is 12 residues. The DNA of the CDR3 is TGTGCCAGCAGCCCCACCGGAGATACGCAGTATTTT. It yields the protein CASSPTGDTQYF.

The chain employs TRBV5-4 and TRBJ2-3; 7 bases are a match to TRBD2. J lost 9 bases, V lost 0 bases, and 13 bases had no gene match. This CDR3 contains 16 residues. Germline CDR1 reads SGHNT; CDR2 reads YYREEE (reference sequence). The DNA of the CDR3 is TGTGCCAGCAGCTTGGGAAAGCAGCGGGATTTCGACACGCAGTATTTT. Its translation: CASSLGKQRDFDTQYF.

The CDR3 nucleotides are TGTGCCTGGAGTGTACGGGGGACGCAGTATTTT. Protein product: CAWSVRGTQYF. The chain joins TRBV30 to TRBJ2-3, with D possibly being TRBD2 (6 bases). V gave up 0 bases and J gave up 9 bases, with 7 bases separating them. CDR1 is GTSNPN and CDR2 is SVGIG in the germline V gene (reference sequence). CDR3 length: 11 residues. The variable domain in full, with the rest retrieved from reference TRBV30 and TRBJ2-3, is SQTIHQWPATLVQPVGSPLSLECTVEGTSNPNLYWYRQAAGRGLQLLFYSVGIGQISSEVPQNLSASRPQDRQFILSSKKLLLSDSGFYLCAWSVRGTQYFGPGTRLTVL.

The J gene is TRBJ1-6, the V gene TRBV2, with unresolved D. Germline CDR1 SNHLY, CDR2 FYNNEI. V lost 1 base and J lost 7, with 8 bases in between. This CDR3 comprises 14 residues. For the CDR3, the DNA is TGTGCCAGCAGTGAAGTACTTATGAATTCACCCCTCCACTTT. It specifies CASSEVLMNSPLHF.

This clone was counted between two and nine times. This chain links TRBV27 with TRBJ2-2; TRBD2 might be the D (6 bases). Between the trimmed V and J ends, which lost 6 bases and 7 bases, there was a span of 15 bases. The CDR3 totals 14 residues. Germline assignment: CDR1 MNHEY and CDR2 SMNVEV (reference sequence). CDR3 loop: CASSPGGINGELFF. Here the CDR3 DNA reads TGTGCCAGCAGCCCTGGGGGGATAAACGGGGAGCTGTTTTTT.

The chain links TRBV3-1 (or the pseudogene TRBV3-2) to TRBJ1-2; D possibly corresponds to TRBD1 (6 bases). Between the trimmed V and J ends, which lost 5 bases and 6 bases, there was a span of 13 bases. Germline values: CDR1 LGHDT, CDR2 YNNKEL (reference sequence). The CDR3 has 13 amino acids. The CDR3 coding sequence is TGTGCCAGCAGCGGGACACGGATGGATGGCTACACCTTC. It yields the protein CASSGTRMDGYTF.

The rearrangement uses TRBV7-2 and TRBJ2-7, with 11 bases that match TRBD1. The V and J ends lost 3 bases and 4 bases, in that order; junction bases with no gene match: 2. Germline V gene sequence: CDR1 SGHTA, CDR2 FQGNSA. This CDR3 spans 14 amino acids. CDR3 region: CASSFGTGGYEQYF. CDR3 sequence (DNA): TGTGCCAGCAGCTTCGGGACAGGGGGGTACGAGCAGTACTTC. Based on the CDR3 plus reference TRBV7-2 and TRBJ2-7, the full variable domain is GAGVSQSPSNKVTEKGKDVELRCDPISGHTALYWYRQSLGQGLEFLIYFQGNSAPDKSGLPSDRFSAERTGGSVSTLTIQRTQQEDSAVYLCASSFGTGGYEQYFGPGTRLTVT.

CDR3 nucleotide sequence: TGTGCCAGCAGCTTATCAGACGGAGGAGGCTACACCTTC. It is translated as CASSLSDGGGYTF. V usage is TRBV7-6 and J usage is TRBJ1-2; D is uncertain. This CDR3 spans 13 amino acids. Between the trimmed V and J ends, which lost 2 bases and 8 bases, there was a span of 12 bases. Germline CDR1 reads SGHVS; CDR2 reads FNYEAQ. Filled out from reference TRBV7-6 and TRBJ1-2, the complete variable domain reads GAGVSQSPRYKVTKRGQDVALRCDPISGHVSLYWYRQALGQGPEFLTYFNYEAQQDKSGLPNDRFSAERPEGSISTLTIQRTEQRDSAMYRCASSLSDGGGYTFGSGTRLTVV.

The rearrangement links TRBV5-4 to TRBJ1-2, with D possibly matching TRBD1 (5 bases). Trimming took off 4 bases at V and 6 bases at J, with 16 bases between the two ends. The CDR3 contains 14 residues. Germline-derived CDR1 and CDR2 are SGHNT and YYREEE (reference sequence). Here the CDR3 DNA reads TGTGCCAGCAGCCAAGGAAGAGGGGAGGATGGCTACACCTTC. This gives the protein CASSQGRGEDGYTF.

This clone was recorded once. The rearrangement links TRBV29-1 to TRBJ1-1; TRBD1 agrees at 11 bases. The junction had 3 bases not matched to a gene; V was cut back by 7 bases and J by 5 bases. Germline V gene lookup returns CDR1 SQVTM and CDR2 ANQGSEA. The CDR3 runs to 12 residues. The CDR3 coding sequence is TGCAGCGCAGGACAGGGGGCTACTGAAGCTTTCTTT. Amino acid sequence: CSAGQGATEAFF. Complete variable domain (other parts from reference TRBV29-1 and TRBJ1-1): SAVISQKPSRDICQRGTSLTIQCQVDSQVTMMFWYRQQPGQSLTLIATANQGSEATYESGFVIDKFPISRPNLTFSTLTVSNMSPEDSSIYLCSAGQGATEAFFGQGTRLTVV.

The chain joins TRBV2 to TRBJ1-1; D gene unclear. CDR1 SNHLY and CDR2 FYNNEI come from the germline V gene. CDR3 length: 13 residues. Between the trimmed V and J ends, which lost 3 bases and 7 bases, there was a span of 12 bases. In DNA, the CDR3 is TGTGCCAGCAGTGATAGAGCGGTACATGAAGCTTTCTTT. Translated: CASSDRAVHEAFF.

V usage is TRBV2 and J usage is TRBJ2-4, with 9 bases identical to TRBD2. V shed 6 bases, J shed 9 bases, and the junction held 12 bases outside the gene matches. CDR3 length: 15 amino acids. Germline V gives CDR1 SNHLY, CDR2 FYNNEI. The CDR3 nucleotides read TGTGCCAGCAGGCTTAGCGGGGGCGCCCTGAGCATTCAGTACTTC. Translating gives CASRLSGGALSIQYF.

This clone was detected only once. This rearrangement joins TRBV7-9 to TRBJ1-5; D call uncertain. In germline, CDR1 is SEHNR, CDR2 FQNEAQ (reference sequence). This CDR3 has 16 amino acids. Between the trimmed V and J ends, which lost 1 base and 2 bases, there was a span of 12 bases. CDR3 in DNA: TGTGCCAGCAGCTTAGTCGAGGGAGGTCGCAATCAGCCCCAGCATTTT. This codes for CASSLVEGGRNQPQHF.

The chain couples TRBV2 to TRBJ1-6; 8 positions agree with TRBD1. CDR1 is SNHLY and CDR2 is FYNNEI in the germline V gene. The V segment lost 7 bases and the J segment 10 bases; nucleotides outside the gene matches: 9. This CDR3 region has 14 residues. The CDR3: CASNYQGARSPLHF. CDR3 nucleotide sequence: TGTGCCAGCAATTATCAGGGGGCTAGATCACCCCTCCACTTT.

J is TRBJ2-5 and V is TRBV30; 9 positions match TRBD2. The V segment lost 4 bases and the J segment 3 bases; nucleotides outside the gene matches: 6. Germline V gives CDR1 GTSNPN, CDR2 SVGIG (reference sequence). The CDR3 has 14 residues. The CDR3 is CAWKPGLAKETQYF. As DNA, the CDR3 is TGTGCCTGGAAACCTGGACTAGCGAAAGAGACCCAGTACTTC.

The chain is built from TRBV19 and TRBJ1-1, with D perhaps matching TRBD1 (6 bases). The CDR3 runs to 13 residues. Trimming cost V 9 bases and J 1 base, with 12 bases left between them. The germline gives CDR1 LNHDA, CDR2 SQIVND (reference sequence). CDR3 protein: CASSGQSNTEAFF. The CDR3 DNA reads as TGTGCCAGCTCAGGACAGTCGAACACTGAAGCTTTCTTT.

V usage is TRBV20-1 and J usage is TRBJ1-2; 8 nucleotides align to TRBD1. V lost 3 bases and J lost 9; bases outside the gene matches: 6. The germline gives CDR1 DFQATT, CDR2 SNEGSKA (reference sequence). The CDR3 is 12 residues long. CDR3 loop: CSASVDRASYTF. The CDR3 DNA reads TGCAGTGCTAGTGTGGACAGGGCAAGCTACACCTTC.

The chain links TRBV5-6 to TRBJ1-5, with 9 bases aligning to TRBD1. Germline values: CDR1 SGHDT, CDR2 YYEEEE. Losses at the gene ends were 5 bases for V and 6 bases for J; bases not matched to a gene: 3. The CDR3 has 13 residues. The CDR3, as DNA: TGTGCCAGCAGGCTGGGACAGGGTCAGCCCCAGCATTTT. Its protein product is CASRLGQGQPQHF. Together with reference TRBV5-6 and TRBJ1-5, the CDR3 gives the full variable domain: DAGVTQSPTHLIKTRGQQVTLRCSPKSGHDTVSWYQQALGQGPQFIFQYYEEEERQRGNFPDRFSGHQFPNYSSELNVNALLLGDSALYLCASRLGQGQPQHFGDGTRLSIL.

V is TRBV4-2 and J is TRBJ1-2; a weak D match, TRBD1 (5 bases). The CDR3 extends over 14 amino acids. Trimming pared 1 base from V and 2 bases from J, leaving 8 bases between. Germline CDR1 and CDR2: LGHNA and YNFKEQ. The DNA of the CDR3 is TGTGCCAGCAGCCAAGTTCGGGGGAACTATGGCTACACCTTC. Translation: CASSQVRGNYGYTF.

The rearrangement joins TRBV10-2 to TRBJ1-5; possibly TRBD1 for D (6 bases). Germline V gives CDR1 WSHSY, CDR2 SAAADI. The CDR3 covers 13 residues. V dropped 10 bases and J dropped 8 bases, with 18 bases sitting between them. The CDR3 DNA is TGCGCCACCAAGACCAGGGGCGCGGAGCCCCAGCATTTT. It translates to CATKTRGAEPQHF.

The V gene is TRBV4-1, the J gene TRBJ2-1; maybe TRBD1 (5 bases). From germline, CDR1 is MGHRA and CDR2 YSYEKL. The V end was cut by 4 bases, the J end by 7 bases, with 17 bases between. The CDR3 consists of 15 residues. Here the CDR3 DNA reads TGCGCCAGCAGCCCCCAATTCACAGGACGTAATGAGCAGTTCTTC. Translating it yields CASSPQFTGRNEQFF.

This chain connects TRBV11-3 to TRBJ2-1; 16 positions agree with TRBD2. In germline, CDR1 is SGHNT, CDR2 YENEEA. The junction had 7 bases not matched to a gene; V was cut back by 1 base and J by 7 bases. The CDR3 sequence is 18 residues long. CDR3 sequence reads: CASSLAGTSGGGSNEQFF. The CDR3 DNA sequence: TGTGCCAGCAGCTTAGCCGGGACTAGCGGGGGGGGATCAAATGAGCAGTTCTTC.